This T cell receptor beta chain was sequenced for a study of human T cells and chemical hapten exposure. Study-level findings and limits: Patch test score rose with PT1 expanded TCR count, significant at thresholds 8, 16 and 32, not 4. Following DPC sensitization, TCRs present above 1 in 1000 frequency showed no change.

TCRdb ran MiXCR on the RACE reads and lists one entry per CDR3 protein. Of 60,000 to 70,000 distinct CDR3 sequences detected, 11% appear once; the ten largest clones hold 4.5% to 6.5%. Deletions cut 6 bases from V and 1 base from J, with 9 bases between. The germline V gene has CDR1 DFQATT and CDR2 SNEGSKA (reference sequence). CDR3 length equals 12 residues. On this clonotype: As yet, its antigen is unknown.

Time point meaning: pre-sensitization, week 0. Indicated treatment: therapeutic diphenylcyclopropenone sensitization with weekly scalp DPC. This TCR was recovered from a woman between 45 and 65 years old with alopecia areata. Some clones in this sample may be carry-over from other donors' samples. This chain links TRBV20-1 with TRBJ1-1; D not certain. Sequenced here: whole blood, sampled in connection with sensitization to the hapten diphenylcyclopropenone (DPC). This chain's CDR3 is CSARTGNTEAFF. CDR3 DNA sequence: TGCAGTGCGAGGACGGGGAACACTGAAGCTTTCTTT.